Presented here are 4 T cell receptor beta chains from one specimen sequenced in a study of CD8 T cells in ankylosing spondylitis. TCRdb re-called the 5' RACE reads through MiXCR, storing one row per CDR3 protein. The sample lists more than 250,000 distinct CDR3 sequences, less than 9.5% occurring once. Findings and caveats of the study: Characteristic, it appeared, of ankylosing spondylitis blood was a TCR beta motif of roughly eight highly homologous variants.

Their antigen targets remain unknown. The specimen sequenced was blood, either unsorted or a sorted T cell fraction (not recorded which). Every receptor here comes from a male donor with ankylosing spondylitis.

The chain has TRBV9 and TRBJ2-1; TRBD1 or TRBD2 may be the D gene (6 bases each). Looked up from germline, CDR1 is SGDLS and CDR2 is YYNGEE. This CDR3 region has 16 residues. The germline V and J ends were trimmed by 3 bases and 3 bases, with 16 bases remaining between them. In DNA, the CDR3 is TGTGCCAGCAGCGGAGGGGGGACGGGGCTCTACAATGAGCAGTTCTTC. Amino acid sequence: CASSGGGTGLYNEQFF.

The chain combines TRBV18 with TRBJ2-1; 7 bases line up with TRBD1. The CDR3 consists of 16 residues. V lost 2 bases and J lost 6; bases outside the gene matches: 10. Per germline, CDR1 KGHSH and CDR2 LQKENI. The CDR3 DNA sequence: TGTGCCAGCTCACCAAGGACCGGGACAGCCTCCAATGAGCAGTTCTTC. Protein sequence: CASSPRTGTASNEQFF.

This clonotype showed up just a few times. The chain employs TRBV18 and TRBJ2-4; maybe TRBD2 (6 bases). V lost 4 bases and J lost 1, with 17 bases in between. Germline V gene lookup returns CDR1 KGHSH and CDR2 LQKENI. The CDR3 loop spans 17 amino acids. The CDR3, as DNA: TGTGCCAGCTCACGCTCACAACGGAGGGAGGCCAAAAACATTCAGTACTTC. This sequence encodes CASSRSQRREAKNIQYF.

The genes are TRBV7-2 and TRBJ2-5; tentatively, D is TRBD1 (5 bases). The CDR3 sequence is 13 residues long. V was trimmed by 8 bases and J by 2 bases, leaving 12 bases between them. CDR1 and CDR2 from the germline V gene are SGHTA and FQGNSA. The CDR3 region is CASGDRAQETQYF. CDR3 sequence (DNA): TGTGCCAGCGGCGACAGAGCTCAAGAGACCCAGTACTTC.